This T cell receptor beta chain was sequenced for a study of early T cells in non-severe SARS-CoV-2 infection. Each CDR3 protein gets one entry after TCRdb re-called the 5' RACE reads with MiXCR. Here the sample spans around 77,000 distinct CDR3 sequences, around 12% being singletons. The CDR3 runs to 15 residues. From germline, CDR1 is SGHDT and CDR2 YYEEEE. The germline V and J ends were trimmed by 0 bases and 0 bases, with 10 bases remaining between them. The specimen comprised whole blood, sampled at baseline. This TCR was recovered from an adult who was a healthcare worker with PCR-confirmed SARS-CoV-2 infection or an uninfected control (not recorded which). The donor label of this sample is uncertain. V and J are TRBV5-6 and TRBJ2-7; no firm D call. For the CDR3, the DNA is TGTGCCAGCAGCTTGGTTCCTCCCCACTCCTACGAGCAGTACTTC. It is translated as CASSLVPPHSYEQYF. Based on the CDR3 plus reference TRBV5-6 and TRBJ2-7, the full variable domain is DAGVTQSPTHLIKTRGQQVTLRCSPKSGHDTVSWYQQALGQGPQFIFQYYEEEERQRGNFPDRFSGHQFPNYSSELNVNALLLGDSALYLCASSLVPPHSYEQYFGPGTRLTVT.